The 20 T cell receptor beta chains listed next were all sequenced from one sample in a study of beta chain features in type 1 diabetes. Study outcomes and limitations: In every one of the four CD4+ subsets, TCRB CDR3s were moderately but significantly shorter in Type 1 diabetes patients.

Their specific antigens are unknown. The isolated RNA, all of it, was reverse transcribed, so expressed TCRB transcripts were what got sequenced. Some clones are missing from TCRdb's copy, which holds only in-frame ones; the method was immunoSEQ multiplex PCR. The repertoire holds around 50,000 clones, with roughly 45% as singletons. Source material: stem cell memory CD4+ T cells from blood. Receptor source: a man younger than 40 with type 1 diabetes.

The chain couples TRBV9 to TRBJ2-1; 9 nucleotides align to TRBD2. Germline values: CDR1 SGDLS, CDR2 YYNGEE. The junction had 14 bases not matched to a gene; V was cut back by 0 bases and J by 7 bases. The CDR3 spans 18 residues. CDR3 in DNA: TGTGCCAGCAGCGTAGAACCTCTGCGGGAGGGCCGGGGTAATGAGCAGTTCTTC. Its translation is CASSVEPLREGRGNEQFF.

The genes are TRBV11-1 and TRBJ1-4; D gene uncertain. Looked up from germline, CDR1 is SGHAT and CDR2 is FQDESV (reference sequence). The CDR3 runs to 15 residues. Trimming removed 3 bases at V and 7 bases at J, with 15 bases between. The DNA for the CDR3 is TGTGCCAGCAGCTTCACAACGGGGTCGGGTGAAAAACTGTTTTTT. As protein: CASSFTTGSGEKLFF.

The chain combines TRBV19 with TRBJ2-3; 8 bases map to TRBD2. Germline CDR1 LNHDA, CDR2 SQIVND (reference sequence). J lost 0 bases, V lost 5 bases, and 13 bases had no gene match. The CDR3 has 18 amino acids. This CDR3 is CASSELTSAMGSTDTQYF. DNA for the CDR3: TGTGCCAGTAGTGAACTGACTAGCGCGATGGGTAGCACAGATACGCAGTATTTT.

The V and J genes are TRBV4-2 and TRBJ2-7; D possibly corresponds to TRBD1 (6 bases). The germline V and J ends were trimmed by 4 bases and 7 bases, with 14 bases remaining between them. This CDR3 region has 13 residues. Germline-derived CDR1 and CDR2 are LGHNA and YNFKEQ. CDR3 loop: CASSPQVDREQYF. Here the CDR3 DNA reads TGTGCCAGCAGCCCGCAAGTAGACAGGGAGCAGTACTTC.

This clone was picked up a small number of times. This chain uses TRBV18 with TRBJ2-7, with TRBD1 as a possible D gene (6 bases). V was trimmed by 1 base and J by 3 bases, leaving 7 bases between them. The germline CDR1 and CDR2 sequences are KGHSH and LQKENI. This CDR3 contains 13 residues. The CDR3 nucleotides read TGTGCCAGCTCACCACGGACAGACTACGAGCAGTACTTC. Translation: CASSPRTDYEQYF.

The chain employs TRBV7-9 and TRBJ1-2, with D tentatively TRBD1 (6 bases). The V gene's germline CDR1 is SEHNR and CDR2 FQNEAQ (reference sequence). The ends were cut back, 5 bases at V and 4 bases at J, with 14 bases in the middle. This CDR3 region has 14 residues. Written as DNA, the CDR3 is TGTGCCAGCAGCGGCGAACAGGGTACCTATGGCTACACCTTC. Amino acids: CASSGEQGTYGYTF.

V and J are TRBV19 and TRBJ1-4; D is unclear. Trimming stripped 5 bases from V and 6 bases from J, with 7 bases between. The CDR3 spans 12 residues. Germline V gene lookup returns CDR1 LNHDA and CDR2 SQIVND (reference sequence). The CDR3 reads CASSDFYEKLFF. The CDR3 bases are TGTGCCAGTAGTGACTTCTATGAAAAACTGTTTTTT.

V usage is TRBV5-6 and J usage is TRBJ2-1; possible D gene TRBD2, 5 bases. Germline CDR1 is SGHDT and CDR2 is YYEEEE. CDR3 length equals 13 residues. V gave up 4 bases and J gave up 9 bases, with 14 bases separating them. Here the CDR3 reads CASSLRRIGEQFF. For the CDR3, the DNA is TGTGCCAGCAGCCTAAGGAGGATCGGTGAGCAGTTCTTC.

Only a few counts were recorded for this clone. J is TRBJ1-4 and V is TRBV7-9, with 7 bases fitting TRBD1. This CDR3 region has 15 residues. The V gene end was trimmed by 11 bases and the J gene end by 3 bases; junction bases not matched to a gene: 12. In germline, CDR1 is SEHNR, CDR2 FQNEAQ (reference sequence). CDR3 residues: CAGSTRGHPNEKLFF. In DNA, the CDR3 is TGTGCCGGATCAACGAGGGGGCATCCTAATGAAAAACTGTTTTTT.

This clone was detected once. The chain employs TRBV5-1 and TRBJ2-7; possibly TRBD2 for D (6 bases). Trimming shortened V by 0 bases and J by 3 bases, and 22 bases separated the two germline ends. Germline lookup yields CDR1 SGHRS and CDR2 YFSETQ. CDR3 length: 18 amino acids. CDR3: CASSLVPLGIAVNYEQYF. The CDR3 bases are TGCGCCAGCAGCTTGGTGCCCCTCGGGATAGCGGTGAACTACGAGCAGTACTTC.

This clone was seen only a few times. This chain uses TRBV13 with TRBJ2-3; TRBD1 aligns across 7 bases. Germline assignment: CDR1 PRHDT and CDR2 FYEKMQ (reference sequence). The CDR3 has 14 residues. V lost 5 bases to trimming and J lost 2 bases; unmatched junction nucleotides: 4. CDR3 bases: TGTGCCAGCAGCATAACAGGGGCCACAGATACGCAGTATTTT. This translates into CASSITGATDTQYF.

This clone turned up a few times. This chain uses TRBV5-1 with TRBJ2-7, with TRBD1 identical over 7 bases. Germline V lookup: CDR1 SGHRS, CDR2 YFSETQ. Trimming at V came to 4 bases and at J to 2 bases, leaving 6 bases not matched to a gene. The CDR3 runs to 14 residues. The CDR3 bases are TGCGCCAGCAGCCCTCGGACAGGTACCTACGAGCAGTACTTC. It specifies CASSPRTGTYEQYF. The entire variable domain, with the rest obtained from reference TRBV5-1 and TRBJ2-7, is as follows: KAGVTQTPRYLIKTRGQQVTLSCSPISGHRSVSWYQQTPGQGLQFLFEYFSETQRNKGNFPGRFSGRQFSNSRSEMNVSTLELGDSALYLCASSPRTGTYEQYFGPGTRLTVT.

The chain links TRBV7-2 to TRBJ2-7; 8 positions agree with TRBD1. The trim removed 4 bases at V and 2 bases at J, leaving 4 bases unmatched. Germline V gives CDR1 SGHTA, CDR2 FQGNSA. This CDR3 contains 14 residues. CDR3: CASSSGQGPYEQYF. The CDR3 DNA is TGTGCCAGCAGCTCCGGACAGGGCCCCTACGAGCAGTACTTC.

The V call is TRBV7-2, the J call TRBJ2-3, with D perhaps TRBD2 (6 bases). Germline lookup yields CDR1 SGHTA and CDR2 FQGNSA. The length of the CDR3 is 15 residues. Deletions cut 6 bases from V and 2 bases from J, with 15 bases between. The CDR3 protein is CASRPPGLDTDTQYF. CDR3 nucleotides: TGTGCCAGCAGGCCTCCGGGACTCGACACAGATACGCAGTATTTT.

The chain couples TRBV28 to TRBJ1-5; 7 nucleotides match TRBD1. In germline, CDR1 is MDHEN, CDR2 SYDVKM. The CDR3 totals 14 residues. The junction had 9 bases not matched to a gene; V was cut back by 6 bases and J by 7 bases. In DNA form, the CDR3 reads TGTGCCAGCAGCGCAGACAGGGTGGGACAGCCCCAGCATTTT. This codes for CASSADRVGQPQHF.

The genes are TRBV2 and TRBJ1-5; perhaps TRBD1 as D (6 bases). V lost 6 bases to trimming and J lost 4 bases, with 10 bases between them. The CDR3 covers 13 residues. The V gene's germline CDR1 is SNHLY and CDR2 FYNNEI. This chain's CDR3 is CASRWDTNQPQHF. CDR3 sequence (DNA): TGTGCCAGCAGATGGGACACAAATCAGCCCCAGCATTTT.

CDR3 loop: CAISRQLAGANVLTF. CDR3 nucleotide sequence: TGTGCCATCAGCCGACAGCTCGCTGGGGCCAACGTCCTGACTTTC. V is TRBV10-3 and J is TRBJ2-6; D is possibly TRBD1 (5 bases). The CDR3 is 15 amino acids. V gave up 6 bases and J gave up 2 bases, with 11 bases separating them. Germline values: CDR1 ENHRY, CDR2 SYGVKD.

In its sample, this clone was seen a few times. V is TRBV6-1 and J is TRBJ2-1; TRBD2 aligns across 10 bases. This CDR3 has 18 residues. V trimming: 2 bases; J trimming: 0 bases; junction bases outside the gene matches: 7. From germline, CDR1 is MNHNS and CDR2 SASEGT. The CDR3 spells CASSERTSGVGSYNEQFF. The CDR3 DNA follows: TGTGCCAGCAGTGAACGAACTAGCGGGGTGGGCTCCTACAATGAGCAGTTCTTC.

The rearrangement links TRBV4-3 to TRBJ2-1, with 8 bases aligning to TRBD2. Germline CDR1 is LGHNA and CDR2 is YSLEER. The CDR3 length is 14 residues. With V trimmed by 2 bases and J by 13 bases, 10 bases remained unmatched. CDR3 nucleotides: TGCGCCAGCAGCCAATCAGTTCAGCGGGAGTCCCAGTTCTTC. It translates to CASSQSVQRESQFF.

The V and J genes are TRBV6-5 and TRBJ2-1; D gene ambiguous. In germline, CDR1 is MNHEY, CDR2 SVGAGI. Trimming removed 2 bases at V and 7 bases at J, with 15 bases between. This CDR3 spans 15 amino acids. The CDR3 loop reads CASSYHPLGQNEQFF. The CDR3 DNA follows: TGTGCCAGCAGTTACCACCCCCTTGGGCAAAATGAGCAGTTCTTC.